A selection of T cell receptor beta chains follows, all from one sample in a study of a mutant IDH1 vaccine in newly diagnosed glioma. Measured with immunoSEQ multiplex PCR; TCRdb has only the in-frame clones, and not every one. The repertoire includes about 94,000 clones, 89% of them detected once, and 0.77% sits in the top ten. These receptors have no identified antigens. The starting material was PBMCs, obtained from a glioma patient whose treatment included an IDH1 peptide vaccine. These TCRs come from a woman aged 45-60 years with glioma. The CDR3 runs from the conserved cysteine through the conserved F or W. Each record gives: V gene, clone size, J gene, D gene, CDR3 protein, CDR3 DNA. A D gene is named only where the DNA matches it firmly. Clone sizes are given selectively: once, few, many, or a class where the clone is expanded.

>TRBV6-6|-|TRBJ1-2|TRBD1
CASSTGVGYGYTF
TGTGCCAGCAGCACAGGGGTGGGCTATGGCTACACCTTC
>TRBV29-1|-|TRBJ1-2|TRBD1
CSVEAPWTGGNGYTF
TGCAGCGTTGAAGCCCCTTGGACAGGGGGAAATGGCTACACCTTC
>TRBV19|-|TRBJ2-7|TRBD2
CASSISAGGGDEQYF
TGTGCCAGTAGTATATCAGCGGGAGGAGGTGACGAGCAGTACTTC
>TRBV5-1|-|TRBJ2-7|-
CASRQGPSYEQYF
TGCGCCAGCCGGCAGGGGCCCTCCTACGAGCAGTACTTC
>TRBV28|-|TRBJ2-7|-
CASSLRQSYEQYF
TGTGCCAGCAGTTTACGGCAGTCCTACGAGCAGTACTTC
>TRBV13|-|TRBJ2-7|TRBD2
CASGGASGSYEQYF
TGTGCCAGCGGTGGGGCTAGCGGCTCCTACGAGCAGTACTTC
>TRBV5-6|-|TRBJ1-1|TRBD1
CAGSVGTENTEAFF
TGTGCCGGCAGCGTCGGGACAGAGAACACTGAAGCTTTCTTT
>TRBV7-8|-|TRBJ1-4|-
CASSSSPLIGEKLFF
TGTGCCAGCAGCTCGTCCCCGCTAATTGGGGAAAAACTGTTTTTT
>TRBV28|-|TRBJ1-5|-
CASSRRNQPQHF
TGTGCCAGCAGTAGGCGAAATCAGCCCCAGCATTTT
>TRBV9|-|TRBJ2-1|-
CASSVQDGLYYNEQFF
TGTGCCAGCAGCGTACAGGACGGACTCTACTACAATGAGCAGTTCTTC
>TRBV10-2|-|TRBJ1-2|TRBD1
CASSTPGQAGMEGYTF
TGCGCCAGCAGTACCCCTGGACAGGCGGGTATGGAGGGCTACACCTTC
>TRBV27|-|TRBJ1-5|-
CARPNQPQHF
TGTGCCAGGCCGAATCAGCCCCAGCATTTT
>TRBV10-2|-|TRBJ2-7|-
CASSAGSYEQYF
TGCGCCAGCAGTGCAGGGTCCTACGAGCAGTACTTC
>TRBV9|-|TRBJ2-7|-
CASSVGWAPSYEQYF
TGTGCCAGCAGCGTAGGGTGGGCCCCATCCTACGAGCAGTACTTC
>TRBV15|-|TRBJ2-2|-
CATSPPSGTNPNTGELFF
TGTGCCACCAGCCCCCCCTCCGGGACAAATCCCAACACCGGGGAGCTGTTTTTT
>TRBV19|-|TRBJ1-2|TRBD1
CASRKQGVKSYGYTF
TGTGCCAGTAGGAAACAGGGGGTAAAATCCTATGGCTACACCTTC
>TRBV28|-|TRBJ2-6|-
CASSYDPAGANVLTF
TGTGCCAGCAGCTACGACCCGGCAGGGGCCAACGTCCTGACTTTC
>TRBV10-3|-|TRBJ1-4|-
CAISESNEKLFF
TGTGCCATCAGTGAGTCGAACGAAAAACTGTTTTTT
>TRBV10-2|-|TRBJ2-5|-
CASSLIGKETQYF
TGCGCCAGCTCCCTTATCGGGAAAGAGACCCAGTACTTC
>TRBV7-6|-|TRBJ2-2|-
CASSLAGGRTGELFF
TGTGCCAGCAGCTTAGCGGGAGGCCGCACCGGGGAGCTGTTTTTT
>TRBV18|-|TRBJ2-7|-
CASSLDLSYEQYF
TGTGCCAGCTCACTGGACCTCTCCTACGAGCAGTACTTC
>TRBV6-1|-|TRBJ1-1|TRBD1
CASARGLGTEAFF
TGTGCCAGCGCCAGGGGGCTGGGAACTGAAGCTTTCTTT
>TRBV7-3|-|TRBJ1-1|-
CASSQTGSSTEAFF
TGTGCCAGCAGCCAAACTGGGTCTTCCACTGAAGCTTTCTTT
>TRBV29-1|-|TRBJ2-7|TRBD1
CSVHGTGGSYEQYF
TGCAGCGTCCATGGGACAGGCGGCTCCTACGAGCAGTACTTC
>TRBV10-3|-|TRBJ2-7|TRBD2
CAVHRGGDEQYF
TGTGCCGTCCATCGGGGGGGCGACGAGCAGTACTTC
>TRBV28|-|TRBJ2-1|TRBD2
CASSSVRGLAGGLSNEQFF
TGTGCCAGCAGTTCGGTCCGGGGACTAGCGGGAGGGCTATCAAATGAGCAGTTCTTC
>TRBV5-1|few|TRBJ1-1|TRBD1
CASSPRQGMGSEAFF
TGCGCCAGCAGTCCAAGACAGGGAATGGGCTCTGAAGCTTTCTTT
>TRBV6-6|-|TRBJ2-5|TRBD1
CASRPGTGGREQYF
TGTGCCAGCAGGCCCGGGACAGGAGGAAGAGAGCAGTACTTC
>TRBV9|-|TRBJ1-3|-
CASSWGSTSGNTIYF
TGTGCCAGCTCGTGGGGGTCCACCTCTGGAAACACCATATATTTT
>TRBV27|-|TRBJ1-1|-
CASSLSRRGHTEAFF
TGTGCCAGCAGTTTATCGAGGAGGGGCCACACTGAAGCTTTCTTT
>TRBV29-1|-|TRBJ1-5|-
CSVVVDSNQPQHF
TGCAGCGTTGTAGTCGATAGCAATCAGCCCCAGCATTTT
>TRBV9|-|TRBJ1-6|-
CASSVARGNSPLHF
TGTGCCAGCAGCGTAGCCAGGGGAAATTCACCCCTCCACTTT
>TRBV6-1|-|TRBJ2-2|-
CASTPVGNTGELFF
TGTGCCAGCACTCCTGTTGGGAACACCGGGGAGCTGTTTTTT
>TRBV5-5|-|TRBJ2-2|-
CASSLGQAANTGELFF
TGTGCCAGCAGCCTAGGTCAGGCCGCGAACACCGGGGAGCTGTTTTTT
>TRBV5-6|-|TRBJ2-3|TRBD2
CASSLGLAGGLQYF
TGTGCCAGCAGCTTAGGACTAGCGGGGGGCCTGCAGTATTTT
>TRBV30|-|TRBJ1-5|-
CAWSVGFGNQPQHF
TGTGCCTGGAGTGTAGGCTTTGGCAATCAGCCCCAGCATTTT
>TRBV6-6|once|TRBJ2-7|TRBD1
CASSATGGSYEQYF
TGTGCCAGCAGTGCGACAGGGGGCTCCTACGAGCAGTACTTC
>TRBV7-8|-|TRBJ1-4|-
CASSLGGQVGEKLFF
TGTGCCAGCAGCTTGGGGGGTCAGGTTGGTGAAAAACTGTTTTTT
>TRBV28|-|TRBJ1-5|TRBD1
CASSPDRENQPQHF
TGTGCCAGCAGTCCTGACAGGGAAAATCAGCCCCAGCATTTT
>TRBV5-1|-|TRBJ2-7|-
CASSLRLGYYEQYF
TGCGCCAGCAGCTTGAGGCTAGGATACTATGAGCAGTACTTC
>TRBV4-2|-|TRBJ2-3|-
CASSQDQRSGSTDTQYF
TGTGCCAGCAGCCAAGATCAGAGGAGCGGGAGCACAGATACGCAGTATTTT
>TRBV28|-|TRBJ1-4|-
CASSSAGTSNEKLFF
TGTGCCAGCAGCTCAGCCGGGACATCTAATGAAAAACTGTTTTTT
>TRBV10-3|-|TRBJ2-1|TRBD1
CAISDQGAWNEQFF
TGTGCCATCAGTGATCAGGGGGCTTGGAATGAGCAGTTCTTC
>TRBV7-3|-|TRBJ2-2|-
CASSPDHTGELFF
TGTGCCAGCAGCCCCGACCACACCGGGGAGCTGTTTTTT
>TRBV11-2|-|TRBJ2-1|TRBD2
CASSRTSGSYNEQFF
TGTGCCAGCAGCCGGACTAGCGGTTCCTACAATGAGCAGTTCTTC
>TRBV6-5|once|TRBJ2-1|-
CASSYGGTPYNEQFF
TGTGCCAGCAGTTACGGTGGGACCCCCTACAATGAGCAGTTCTTC
>TRBV14|-|TRBJ2-1|-
CASTTSRYRDEQFF
TGTGCCAGCACGACGAGCAGGTATAGGGATGAGCAGTTCTTC
>TRBV9|-|TRBJ2-1|-
CASGLSSYNEQFF
TGTGCCAGCGGATTAAGCTCCTACAATGAGCAGTTCTTC
>TRBV27|-|TRBJ1-6|-
CATPRADGSPLHF
TGTGCCACCCCCAGGGCGGATGGTTCACCCCTCCACTTT
>TRBV30|-|TRBJ2-3|-
CAWTRDTSGPDTQYF
TGTGCCTGGACCCGGGACACTTCAGGCCCAGATACGCAGTATTTT
>TRBV11-2|-|TRBJ2-1|-
CASSLNYNEQFF
TGTGCCAGCAGCTTAAATTACAATGAGCAGTTCTTC